This TCR beta chain was sequenced in a study of shared clonotypes between healthy human individuals. Whole-study findings and limits: In having few donors, the study represented limited genetic and exposure-history diversity.

Worth noting for this clone: Its matching antigen is unknown.

The J segment lost 6 bases and the V segment lost 6 bases, leaving 9 bases of the junction unmatched. CDR1 SGHDT and CDR2 YYEEEE come from the germline V gene. This CDR3 region has 15 residues. Measured with immunoSEQ multiplex PCR; TCRdb has only the in-frame clones, and not every one. The table records around 180,000 clones, approximately 92% of them present only once. The receptor was isolated from a woman aged 25 to 39 in good health. Sequencing was done on a sample of naive CD4+ T cells sorted from blood. Subset noted: CD45RA+ positively selected. The chain combines TRBV5-6 with TRBJ1-4; 9 bases fit TRBD1. The DNA for the CDR3 is TGTGCCAGCATCGACAGGGGGACCGGAGATGAAAAACTGTTTTTT. Translating gives CASIDRGTGDEKLFF.